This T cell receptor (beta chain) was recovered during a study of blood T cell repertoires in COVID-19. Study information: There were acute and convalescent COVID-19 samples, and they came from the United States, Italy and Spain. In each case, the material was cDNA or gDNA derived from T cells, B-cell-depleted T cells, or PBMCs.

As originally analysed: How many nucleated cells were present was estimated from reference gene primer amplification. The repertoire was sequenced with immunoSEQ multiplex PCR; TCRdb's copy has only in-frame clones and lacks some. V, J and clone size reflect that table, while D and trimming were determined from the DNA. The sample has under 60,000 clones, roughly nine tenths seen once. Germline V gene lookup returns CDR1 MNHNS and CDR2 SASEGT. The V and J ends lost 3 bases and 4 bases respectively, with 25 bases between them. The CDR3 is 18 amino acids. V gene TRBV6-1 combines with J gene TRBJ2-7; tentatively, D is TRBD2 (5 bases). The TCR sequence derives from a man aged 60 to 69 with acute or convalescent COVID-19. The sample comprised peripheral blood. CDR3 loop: CASSDSVPASTRNYEQYF. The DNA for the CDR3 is TGTGCCAGCAGTGATAGCGTGCCGGCAAGTACGAGGAATTACGAGCAGTACTTC.